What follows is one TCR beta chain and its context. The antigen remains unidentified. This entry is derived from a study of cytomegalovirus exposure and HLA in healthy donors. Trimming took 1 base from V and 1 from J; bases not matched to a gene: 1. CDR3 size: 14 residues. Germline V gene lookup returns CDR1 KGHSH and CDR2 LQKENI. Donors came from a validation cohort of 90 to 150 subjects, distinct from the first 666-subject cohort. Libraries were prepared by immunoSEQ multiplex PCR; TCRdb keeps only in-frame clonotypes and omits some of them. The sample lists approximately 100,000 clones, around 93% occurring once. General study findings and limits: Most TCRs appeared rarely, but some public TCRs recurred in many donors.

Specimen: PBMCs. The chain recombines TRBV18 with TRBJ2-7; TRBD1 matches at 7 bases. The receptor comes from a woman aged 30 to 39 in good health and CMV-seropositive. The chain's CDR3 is CASSPLRGSYEQYF. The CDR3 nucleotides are TGTGCCAGCTCACCACTCAGGGGGTCCTACGAGCAGTACTTC.